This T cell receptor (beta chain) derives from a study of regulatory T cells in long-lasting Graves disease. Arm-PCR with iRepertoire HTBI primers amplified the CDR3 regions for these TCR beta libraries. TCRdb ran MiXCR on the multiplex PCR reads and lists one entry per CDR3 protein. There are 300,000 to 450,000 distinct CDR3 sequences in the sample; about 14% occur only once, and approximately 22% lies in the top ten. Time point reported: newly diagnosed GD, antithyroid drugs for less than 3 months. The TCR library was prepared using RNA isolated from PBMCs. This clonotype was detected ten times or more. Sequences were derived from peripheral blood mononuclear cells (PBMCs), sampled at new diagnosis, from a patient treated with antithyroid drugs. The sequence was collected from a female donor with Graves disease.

The DNA of the CDR3 is TGTGCCAGCAGCCGGGATAAAAGCTACAATGAGCAGTTCTTC. Amino acid sequence: CASSRDKSYNEQFF. The chain joins TRBV7-2 to TRBJ2-1; TRBD2 is a possible D gene (5 bases). This CDR3 comprises 14 residues. The germline V gene has CDR1 SGHTA and CDR2 FQGNSA. Trimming left V 5 bases short and J 3 bases short, with 11 bases between.